These 23 T cell receptor beta chains share one sample of origin, sequenced in a study of blood T cell repertoires in COVID-19. Measured with immunoSEQ multiplex PCR; TCRdb has only the in-frame clones, and not every one. The data contain about 400,000 clones, roughly 87% of them singletons. Sequenced sample: PBMCs or T cells enriched from blood (not recorded which). These receptors came from a woman under 40 who had recovered from COVID-19.

V is TRBV5-1 and J is TRBJ1-6, with 7 bases identical to TRBD1. V trimming: 4 bases; J trimming: 6 bases; junction bases outside the gene matches: 10. Germline CDR1 is SGHRS and CDR2 is YFSETQ. This CDR3 region has 16 residues. The CDR3 nucleotides read TGCGCCAGCAGCGCCAACATCCGGGACAGTAATTCACCCCTCCACTTT. Translating gives CASSANIRDSNSPLHF.

The rearrangement joins TRBV6-4 to TRBJ2-2; the D is unclear. Looked up from germline, CDR1 is MRHNA and CDR2 is SNTAGT. The CDR3 loop spans 14 amino acids. Trimming pared 3 bases from V and 2 bases from J, leaving 7 bases between. The CDR3: CASSEQTNTGELFF. Here the CDR3 DNA reads TGTGCCAGCAGTGAACAGACAAACACCGGGGAGCTGTTTTTT.

The CDR3 DNA follows: TGTGCCAGCAGTTTGAAGTTTGACAGGGGCTACGAGCAGTACTTC. Residues: CASSLKFDRGYEQYF. This sequence joins TRBV28 and TRBJ2-7, with TRBD1 matching 8 bases. This CDR3 is built from 15 residues. After removal of 3 bases from V and 3 bases from J, the junction contained 7 bases not matched to a gene. CDR1 is MDHEN and CDR2 is SYDVKM in the germline V gene. Full variable domain (missing parts from reference TRBV28 and TRBJ2-7): DVKVTQSSRYLVKRTGEKVFLECVQDMDHENMFWYRQDPGLGLRLIYFSYDVKMKEKGDIPEGYSVSREKKERFSLILESASTNQTSMYLCASSLKFDRGYEQYFGPGTRLTVT.

This clone was picked up a small number of times. This chain uses TRBV24-1 with TRBJ1-2; D is perhaps TRBD1 (5 bases). The germline V gene encodes CDR1 KGHDR and CDR2 SFDVKD. The V end was cut by 3 bases, the J end by 8 bases, with 9 bases between. The CDR3 contains 12 residues. CDR3 bases: TGTGCCACCAGTGATAAGGGGTTGGGCTACACCTTC. Amino acid sequence: CATSDKGLGYTF.

V and J are TRBV18 and TRBJ1-1, with D uncertain. The V and J ends lost 3 bases and 1 base respectively, with 12 bases between them. This CDR3 has 15 amino acids. Germline CDR1 reads KGHSH; CDR2 reads LQKENI. CDR3: CASSPPGFGNTEAFF. The CDR3 DNA follows: TGTGCCAGCTCACCCCCCGGGTTTGGGAACACTGAAGCTTTCTTT.

The chain joins TRBV6-5 to TRBJ2-1, with a possible D match to TRBD2 (5 bases). The CDR3 contains 12 residues. Trimming took off 3 bases at V and 7 bases at J, with 7 bases between the two ends. Germline CDR1 reads MNHEY; CDR2 reads SVGAGI. This CDR3 reads CASSYRGNEQFF. Written as DNA, the CDR3 is TGTGCCAGCAGTTATCGAGGGAATGAGCAGTTCTTC.

The chain employs TRBV5-1 and TRBJ2-4, with 11 bases matching TRBD2. This CDR3 contains 14 residues. J was trimmed by 7 bases and V by 3 bases; bases with no gene match: 3. Germline values: CDR1 SGHRS, CDR2 YFSETQ. CDR3 amino acids: CASSSLAGGNIQYF. The CDR3 DNA sequence: TGCGCCAGCAGCTCGTTAGCGGGAGGGAACATTCAGTACTTC.

The chain combines TRBV19 with TRBJ1-1; the D is unclear. V was trimmed by 5 bases and J by 3 bases, leaving 19 bases between them. The germline V gene encodes CDR1 LNHDA and CDR2 SQIVND (reference sequence). This CDR3 comprises 16 residues. The DNA for the CDR3 is TGTGCCAGTAGTTTTCTCTCCGCGGGGTACCACACTGAAGCTTTCTTT. Translated, it gives CASSFLSAGYHTEAFF.

The J gene is TRBJ1-4, the V gene TRBV18, with D unclear. The germline V gene encodes CDR1 KGHSH and CDR2 LQKENI. CDR3 length equals 16 residues. Deletions cut 3 bases from V and 7 bases from J, with 18 bases between. For the CDR3, the DNA is TGTGCCAGCTCACCGCCCGAAACAAGTATTGGTGAAAAACTGTTTTTT. The encoded protein is CASSPPETSIGEKLFF.

The sample holds a few counts of this clone. The gene calls are TRBV3-1 (or the pseudogene TRBV3-2) and TRBJ1-3; D remains unclear. This CDR3 contains 14 residues. Germline CDR1 and CDR2: LGHDT and YNNKEL (reference sequence). V lost 0 bases and J lost 7, with 10 bases in between. In DNA form, the CDR3 reads TGTGCCAGCAGCCAAGATGGAGCACTGAACACCATATATTTT. Protein sequence: CASSQDGALNTIYF.

This chain links TRBV9 with TRBJ2-7; D perhaps matches TRBD1 (6 bases). The germline V gene encodes CDR1 SGDLS and CDR2 YYNGEE. Deletions cut 2 bases from V and 0 bases from J, with 12 bases between. This CDR3 contains 15 residues. Here the CDR3 DNA reads TGTGCCAGCAGCGTTGGACAGTCCTACTCCTACGAGCAGTACTTC. This sequence encodes CASSVGQSYSYEQYF.

The rearrangement joins TRBV4-2 to TRBJ1-1; tentative D call: TRBD1 (6 bases). CDR3 length: 13 amino acids. Looked up from germline, CDR1 is LGHNA and CDR2 is YNFKEQ. V was cut by 0 bases and J by 5 bases, with 7 bases left in between. The CDR3 here is CASSQDRGTEAFF. The CDR3, as DNA: TGTGCCAGCAGCCAAGATAGGGGGACTGAAGCTTTCTTT.

The chain links TRBV13 to TRBJ1-2; 9 bases align to TRBD1. CDR1 is PRHDT and CDR2 is FYEKMQ in the germline V gene (reference sequence). V shed 5 bases and J 5 bases; nucleotides not matched to a gene: 9. The CDR3 extends over 15 amino acids. This CDR3 is CASSPDRGSPYGYTF. CDR3 bases: TGTGCCAGCAGCCCCGACAGGGGGTCCCCTTATGGCTACACCTTC.

This chain connects TRBV4-1 to TRBJ1-5; 7 bases are shared with TRBD1. The length of the CDR3 is 18 residues. With V trimmed by 2 bases and J by 0 bases, 10 bases remained unmatched. The germline CDR1 and CDR2 sequences are MGHRA and YSYEKL. CDR3 region: CASSQSPPQGYSNQPQHF. The DNA of the CDR3 is TGCGCCAGCAGCCAATCCCCCCCACAGGGGTATAGCAATCAGCCCCAGCATTTT.

The gene calls are TRBV7-3 and TRBJ1-2; TRBD1 aligns across 8 bases. CDR1 and CDR2 from the germline V gene are SGHTA and FQGTGA. The CDR3 is 15 amino acids. Germline trimming cut 5 bases from V and 4 bases from J; bases unmatched to any gene: 9. CDR3 coding DNA: TGTGCCAGCAGCCCCGGGGCAGGGGGCGCCTATGGCTACACCTTC. This sequence encodes CASSPGAGGAYGYTF.

The CDR3, as DNA: TGCAGCGTTGAAGAAGCAGGGGGCTATGGCTACACCTTC. Protein product: CSVEEAGGYGYTF. This chain uses TRBV29-1 with TRBJ1-2; 7 bases agree with TRBD1. Germline-derived CDR1 and CDR2 are SQVTM and ANQGSEA. V lost 0 bases and J lost 4; bases outside the gene matches: 2. The CDR3 is 13 amino acids.

The chain has TRBV2 and TRBJ1-4; D is perhaps TRBD1 (6 bases). The germline CDR1 and CDR2 sequences are SNHLY and FYNNEI. V lost 8 bases, J lost 3 bases, and 10 bases lay in between. CDR3 size: 13 residues. The DNA of the CDR3 is TGTGCCAGCGACTGGACAGCTAATGAAAAACTGTTTTTT. Its protein product is CASDWTANEKLFF.

This clone showed up just once. The rearrangement links TRBV11-1 to TRBJ1-1, with 8 nucleotides matching TRBD1. Germline CDR1 is SGHAT and CDR2 is FQDESV (reference sequence). The J segment lost 3 bases and the V segment lost 5 bases, leaving 8 bases of the junction unmatched. This CDR3 spans 15 amino acids. The CDR3 loop reads CASSARTGYDTEAFF. CDR3 DNA sequence: TGTGCCAGCAGCGCACGGACAGGGTATGACACTGAAGCTTTCTTT. The variable domain in full, with the rest retrieved from reference TRBV11-1 and TRBJ1-1, is EAEVAQSPRYKITEKSQAVAFWCDPISGHATLYWYRQILGQGPELLVQFQDESVVDDSQLPKDRFSAERLKGVDSTLKIQPAELGDSAMYLCASSARTGYDTEAFFGQGTRLTVV.

J is TRBJ1-6 and V is TRBV12-3 or TRBV12-4; D gene uncertain. V was cut by 3 bases and J by 10 bases, with 7 bases left in between. The CDR3 loop spans 12 amino acids. DNA of the CDR3: TGTGCCAGCAGTTTCCAGGCCTCACCCCTCCACTTT. Translating it yields CASSFQASPLHF.

The chain couples TRBV27 to TRBJ1-1, with 8 bases fitting TRBD1. The CDR3 is 17 amino acids. Germline lookup yields CDR1 MNHEY and CDR2 SMNVEV (reference sequence). V gave up 5 bases and J gave up 2 bases; unmatched junction bases: 13. The CDR3 reads CASSPYRGDSTNTEAFF. The CDR3 DNA follows: TGTGCCAGCAGTCCCTACAGGGGGGATTCGACAAACACTGAAGCTTTCTTT.

The V gene is TRBV5-4, the J gene TRBJ2-7; maybe TRBD1 (8 bases). The V and J ends lost 4 bases and 3 bases respectively, with 17 bases between them. From germline, CDR1 is SGHNT and CDR2 YYREEE (reference sequence). The CDR3 consists of 15 residues. The CDR3 sequence: CASSSGTGGIYEQYF. The CDR3, as DNA: TGTGCCAGCAGCAGCGGGACAGGAGGGATCTACGAGCAGTACTTC. The full variable domain, completed using reference TRBV5-4 and TRBJ2-7, is ETGVTQSPTHLIKTRGQQVTLRCSSQSGHNTVSWYQQALGQGPQFIFQYYREEENGRGNFPPRFSGLQFPNYSSELNVNALELDDSALYLCASSSGTGGIYEQYFGPGTRLTVT.

This chain joins TRBV4-1 and TRBJ1-5; a weak D match, TRBD1 (5 bases). This CDR3 region has 16 residues. With 1 base removed from V and 2 bases from J, the gap between germline ends came to 12 bases. CDR1 is MGHRA and CDR2 is YSYEKL in the germline V gene. The CDR3 is CASSQGGVTGNQPQHF. The CDR3, as DNA: TGCGCCAGCAGCCAAGGGGGGGTTACTGGCAATCAGCCCCAGCATTTT.

V usage is TRBV7-9 and J usage is TRBJ2-7; 12 bases are shared with TRBD2. The CDR3 totals 14 residues. Germline V lookup: CDR1 SEHNR, CDR2 FQNEAQ (reference sequence). J gave up 5 bases and V 6 bases, and 5 bases lay outside the gene matches. DNA of the CDR3: TGTGCCAGCAGTACGGGGACTAGCGGGCACGAGCAGTACTTC. It yields the protein CASSTGTSGHEQYF.